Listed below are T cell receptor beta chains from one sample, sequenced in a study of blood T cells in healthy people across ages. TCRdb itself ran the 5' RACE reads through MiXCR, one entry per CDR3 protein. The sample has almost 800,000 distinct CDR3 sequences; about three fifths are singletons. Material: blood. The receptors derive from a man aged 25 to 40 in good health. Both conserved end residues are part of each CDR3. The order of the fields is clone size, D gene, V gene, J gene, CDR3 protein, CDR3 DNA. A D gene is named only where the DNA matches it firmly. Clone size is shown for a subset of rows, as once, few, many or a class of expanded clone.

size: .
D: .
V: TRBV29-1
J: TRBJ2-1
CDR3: CSVPTGYNEQFF
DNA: TGCAGCGTTCCCACAGGCTACAATGAGCAGTTCTTC

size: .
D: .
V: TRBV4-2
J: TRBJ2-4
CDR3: CASSQHPTGDIQYF
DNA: TGTGCCAGCAGCCAGCATCCCACCGGGGACATTCAGTACTTC

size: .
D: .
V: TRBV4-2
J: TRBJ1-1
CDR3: CASSQGGYDSSEAFF
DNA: TGTGCCAGCAGCCAAGGGGGCTACGACAGTTCTGAAGCTTTCTTT

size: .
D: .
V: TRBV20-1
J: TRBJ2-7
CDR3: CSARVQGYEQYF
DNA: TGCAGTGCTAGAGTACAGGGATACGAGCAGTACTTC

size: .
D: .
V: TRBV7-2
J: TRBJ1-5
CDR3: CASSAGAGGQPQHF
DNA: TGTGCCAGCAGCGCAGGAGCAGGAGGGCAGCCCCAGCATTTT

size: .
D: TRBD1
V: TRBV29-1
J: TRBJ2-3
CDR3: CSVEGTGGIADTQYF
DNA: TGCAGCGTTGAGGGGACAGGGGGTATTGCAGATACGCAGTATTTT

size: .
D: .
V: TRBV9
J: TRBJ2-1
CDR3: CASSGITGTSVNEQFF
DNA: TGTGCCAGCAGCGGTATTACCGGGACTTCAGTCAATGAGCAGTTCTTC

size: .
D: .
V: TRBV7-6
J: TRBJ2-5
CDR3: CASSPLMQETQYF
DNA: TGTGCCAGCAGCCCACTGATGCAAGAGACCCAGTACTTC

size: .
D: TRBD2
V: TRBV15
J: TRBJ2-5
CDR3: CATSVRGGRETQYF
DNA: TGTGCCACCAGCGTGCGGGGGGGACGAGAGACCCAGTACTTC

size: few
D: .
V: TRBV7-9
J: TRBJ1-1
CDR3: CSSSFIPPEAFF
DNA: TGTTCCAGCAGCTTCATCCCGCCTGAAGCTTTCTTT

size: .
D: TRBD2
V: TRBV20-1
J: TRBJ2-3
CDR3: CSAYGLAGRSDTQYF
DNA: TGCAGTGCTTACGGACTAGCGGGACGTTCAGATACGCAGTATTTT

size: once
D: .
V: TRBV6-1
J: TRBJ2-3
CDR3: CASTRYPQQYF
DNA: TGTGCCAGCACCCGATATCCCCAGCAGTATTTT

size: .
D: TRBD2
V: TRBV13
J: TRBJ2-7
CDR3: CASRLPSGVSSYNEQYF
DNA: TGTGCCAGCAGATTACCTAGCGGGGTGAGCTCCTACAATGAGCAGTACTTC

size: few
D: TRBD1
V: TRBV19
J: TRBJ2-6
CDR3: CASRPTGAGANVLTF
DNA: TGTGCCAGTAGGCCCACAGGGGCTGGGGCCAACGTCCTGACTTTC

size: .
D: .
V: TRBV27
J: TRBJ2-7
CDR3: CASSLYPLTVTNYEQYF
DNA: TGTGCCAGCAGTTTATACCCCCTTACGGTAACAAACTACGAGCAGTACTTC

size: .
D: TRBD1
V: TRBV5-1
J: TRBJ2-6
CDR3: CASSLRTGWGSGANVLTF
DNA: TGCGCCAGCAGCCTCCGGACAGGGTGGGGCTCTGGGGCCAACGTCCTGACTTTC

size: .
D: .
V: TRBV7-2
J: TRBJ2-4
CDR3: CTSSQAYIQYF
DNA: TGTACCAGCAGCCAGGCTTACATTCAGTACTTC

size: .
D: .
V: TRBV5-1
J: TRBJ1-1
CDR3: CAPLGTGTEAFF
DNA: TGCGCCCCCTTGGGCACCGGGACCGAAGCTTTCTTT

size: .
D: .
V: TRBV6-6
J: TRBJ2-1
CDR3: CASSPHRYNEQFF
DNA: TGTGCCAGCAGTCCTCACAGGTACAATGAGCAGTTCTTC

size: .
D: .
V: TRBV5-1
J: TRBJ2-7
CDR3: CASSLAPGVVYNEQYF
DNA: TGCGCCAGCAGCTTGGCACCGGGAGTAGTCTACAATGAGCAGTACTTC

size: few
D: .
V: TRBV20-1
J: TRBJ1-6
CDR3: CSARDNDASPLHF
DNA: TGCAGTGCTAGAGATAACGACGCTTCACCCCTCCACTTT

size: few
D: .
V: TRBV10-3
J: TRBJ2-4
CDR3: CAISVSGIENIQYF
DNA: TGTGCCATCAGTGTTTCGGGGATCGAAAACATTCAGTACTTC

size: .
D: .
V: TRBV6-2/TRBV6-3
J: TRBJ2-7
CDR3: CASSYFLSQNEQYF
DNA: TGTGCCAGCAGTTATTTTTTGTCGCAGAACGAGCAGTACTTC

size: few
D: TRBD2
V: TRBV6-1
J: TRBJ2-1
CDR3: CASSEAPGLALYEQFF
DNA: TGTGCCAGCAGCGAAGCCCCGGGACTAGCTCTATATGAGCAGTTCTTC

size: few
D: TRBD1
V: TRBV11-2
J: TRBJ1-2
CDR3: CASSPTGQGDGYTF
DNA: TGTGCCAGCAGCCCTACCGGACAGGGCGATGGCTACACCTTC

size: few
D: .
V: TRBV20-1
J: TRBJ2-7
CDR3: CSADKSYEQYF
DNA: TGCAGTGCTGATAAATCCTACGAGCAGTACTTC

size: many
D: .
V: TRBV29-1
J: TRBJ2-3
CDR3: CSVHWGVTQYF
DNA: TGCAGCGTTCATTGGGGAGTTACGCAGTATTTT

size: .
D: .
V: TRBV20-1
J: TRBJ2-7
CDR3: CSATDIRAYEQYF
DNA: TGCAGTGCTACCGACATAAGGGCGTACGAGCAGTACTTC

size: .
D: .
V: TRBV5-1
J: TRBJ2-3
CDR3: CASSLWREDTQYF
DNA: TGCGCCAGCAGCTTGTGGAGGGAAGATACGCAGTATTTT

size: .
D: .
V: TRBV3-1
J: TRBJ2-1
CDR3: CASSQTGGAGGSYNEQFF
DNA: TGTGCCAGCAGCCAAACAGGGGGCGCGGGGGGGTCCTACAATGAGCAGTTCTTC

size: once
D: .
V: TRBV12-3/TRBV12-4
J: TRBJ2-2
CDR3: CASSHPGLHSPGELFF
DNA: TGTGCCAGCAGCCACCCCGGACTCCACTCGCCCGGGGAGCTGTTTTTT

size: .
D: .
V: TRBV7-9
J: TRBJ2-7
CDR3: CASSDRDNYEQYF
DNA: TGTGCCAGCAGCGACCGGGACAACTACGAGCAGTACTTC

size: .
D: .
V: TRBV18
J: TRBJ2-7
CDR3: CASSSRDEQYF
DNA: TGTGCCAGCTCATCGAGGGACGAGCAGTACTTC

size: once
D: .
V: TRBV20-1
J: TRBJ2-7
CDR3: CSARQGGLPYEQYF
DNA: TGCAGTGCTAGACAGGGGGGCCTACCTTACGAGCAGTACTTC

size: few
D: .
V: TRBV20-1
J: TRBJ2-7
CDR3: CSARETGSLLPTYEQYF
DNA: TGCAGTGCTAGAGAGACGGGCTCACTCCTCCCTACCTACGAGCAGTACTTC

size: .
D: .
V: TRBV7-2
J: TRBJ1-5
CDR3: CASSPRGRPSNQPQHF
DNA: TGTGCCAGCAGCCCCCGGGGTCGCCCTAGCAATCAGCCCCAGCATTTT

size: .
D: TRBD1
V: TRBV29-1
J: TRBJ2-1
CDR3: CSVKSPGQGAGEQFF
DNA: TGCAGCGTGAAATCCCCGGGACAGGGGGCAGGTGAGCAGTTCTTC

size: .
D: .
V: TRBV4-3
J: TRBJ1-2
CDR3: CASSQIANYGYTF
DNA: TGCGCCAGCAGCCAAATAGCTAACTATGGCTACACCTTC

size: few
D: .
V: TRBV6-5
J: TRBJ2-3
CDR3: CASSYSSPRGGTDTQYF
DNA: TGTGCCAGCAGTTACTCGAGCCCTCGGGGTGGGACAGATACGCAGTATTTT

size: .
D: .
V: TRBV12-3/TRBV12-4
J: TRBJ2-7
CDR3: CASSQNWAYEQYF
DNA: TGTGCCAGCAGCCAAAATTGGGCCTACGAGCAGTACTTC

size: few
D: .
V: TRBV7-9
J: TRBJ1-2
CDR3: CASSWGPDSVTF
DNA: TGTGCCAGCAGCTGGGGGCCTGACAGTGTCACCTTC

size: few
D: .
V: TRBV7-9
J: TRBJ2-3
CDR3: CASSSLGYGTDTQYF
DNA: TGTGCCAGCAGCTCGCTAGGGTATGGCACAGATACGCAGTATTTT

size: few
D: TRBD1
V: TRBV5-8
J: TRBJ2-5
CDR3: CASSADRRETQYF
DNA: TGTGCCAGCAGTGCGGACAGGAGAGAGACCCAGTACTTC

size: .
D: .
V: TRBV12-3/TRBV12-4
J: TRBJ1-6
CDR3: CASSMSSSPLHF
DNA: TGTGCCAGCAGCATGTCTTCTTCACCCCTCCACTTT

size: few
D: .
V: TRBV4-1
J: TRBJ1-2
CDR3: CASSRTLNSEDYGYTF
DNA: TGCGCCAGCAGCCGAACGCTAAACAGTGAGGACTATGGCTACACCTTC

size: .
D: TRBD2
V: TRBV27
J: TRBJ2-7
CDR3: CASSLTSGTSYEQYF
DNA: TGTGCCAGCAGCTTGACTAGCGGAACCTCCTACGAGCAGTACTTC

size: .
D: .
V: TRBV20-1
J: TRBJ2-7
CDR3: CSASLDPGHGGYEQYF
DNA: TGCAGTGCTAGTCTCGACCCGGGACATGGCGGGTACGAGCAGTACTTC

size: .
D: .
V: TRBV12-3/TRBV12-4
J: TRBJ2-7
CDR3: CASSFLATWDEQYF
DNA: TGTGCCAGCAGTTTTTTGGCTACGTGGGACGAGCAGTACTTC

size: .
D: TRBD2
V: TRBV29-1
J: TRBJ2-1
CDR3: CSVDKGLAESYNEQFF
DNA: TGCAGCGTTGACAAAGGGCTAGCGGAATCCTACAATGAGCAGTTCTTC

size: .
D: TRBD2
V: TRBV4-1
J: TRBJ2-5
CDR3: CASSQPLAEETQYF
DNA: TGCGCCAGCAGCCAACCCCTAGCGGAAGAGACCCAGTACTTC

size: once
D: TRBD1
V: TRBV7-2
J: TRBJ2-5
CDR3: CASSAIQGAKTQYF
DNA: TGTGCCAGCAGCGCCATACAGGGGGCGAAGACCCAGTACTTC

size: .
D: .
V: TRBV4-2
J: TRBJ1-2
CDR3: CASSQAAGDYGYTF
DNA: TGTGCCAGCAGCCAAGCAGCAGGGGACTATGGCTACACCTTC

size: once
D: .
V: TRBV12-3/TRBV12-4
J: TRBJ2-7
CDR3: CASSSTPPVTAFYHEQYF
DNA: TGTGCCAGCAGTTCAACCCCCCCCGTGACAGCTTTTTACCACGAGCAGTACTTC

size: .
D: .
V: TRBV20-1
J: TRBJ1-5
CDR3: CSASVGEVEYQPQHF
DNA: TGCAGTGCTAGTGTTGGGGAGGTTGAATATCAGCCCCAGCATTTT

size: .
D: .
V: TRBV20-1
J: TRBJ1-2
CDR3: CSASRPRRRGIHRGYTF
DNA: TGCAGTGCTAGCCGGCCCCGAAGGAGGGGGATCCATCGAGGCTACACCTTC